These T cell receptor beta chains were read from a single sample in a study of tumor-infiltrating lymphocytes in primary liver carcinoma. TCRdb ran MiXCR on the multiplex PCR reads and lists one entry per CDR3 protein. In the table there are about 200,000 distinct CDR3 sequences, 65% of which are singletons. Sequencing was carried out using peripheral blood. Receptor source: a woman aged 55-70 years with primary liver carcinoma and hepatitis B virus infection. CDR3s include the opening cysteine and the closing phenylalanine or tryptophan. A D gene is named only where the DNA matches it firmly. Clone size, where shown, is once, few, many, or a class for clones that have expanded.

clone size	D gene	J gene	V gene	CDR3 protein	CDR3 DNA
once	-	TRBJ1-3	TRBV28	CASSLSSGAGNTIYF	TGTGCCAGCAGTTTATCGTCGGGTGCCGGAAACACCATATATTTT
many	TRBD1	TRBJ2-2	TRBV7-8	CASSRDRVTGELFF	TGTGCCAGCAGCCGCGACAGGGTGACCGGGGAGCTGTTTTTT
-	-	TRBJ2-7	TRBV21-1	CASSKRTSGRASNGFEQYF	TGTGCCAGCAGCAAACGGACTAGCGGGAGGGCCAGTAATGGATTTGAGCAGTATTTC
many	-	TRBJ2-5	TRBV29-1	CSVEGVGNGQETQYF	TGCAGCGTTGAAGGTGTAGGAAATGGTCAAGAGACCCAGTACTTC
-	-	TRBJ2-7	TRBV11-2	CASSLAGQSYEQHF	TGTGCCAGCAGCTTGGCAGGCCAATCCTATGAGCAGCACTTC
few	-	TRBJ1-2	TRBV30	CAWSVGLHGYTF	TGTGCCTGGAGTGTAGGACTCCATGGCTACACCTTC
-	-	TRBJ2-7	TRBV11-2	CASSVGTGADPYEQYF	TGTGCCAGCAGCGTAGGGACGGGTGCTGACCCCTACGAGCAGTACTTC
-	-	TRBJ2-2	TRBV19	CASSIQAGELFF	TGTGCCAGTAGTATTCAGGCCGGGGAGCTGTTTTTT
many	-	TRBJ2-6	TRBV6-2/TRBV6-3	CASSYGSGANVLTF	TGTGCCAGCAGTTACGGATCTGGGGCCAACGTCCTGACTTTC
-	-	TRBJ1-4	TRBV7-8	CASSLGTAEERLFF	TGTGCCAGCAGCTTGGGGACCGCGGAGGAAAGACTGTTTTTT
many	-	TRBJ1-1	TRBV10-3	CAISESQGIDTEAFF	TGTGCCATCAGTGAGTCCCAGGGCATCGACACTGAAGCTTTCTTT
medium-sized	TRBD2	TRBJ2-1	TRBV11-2	CASSLGGGRLGEQFF	TGTGCCAGCAGCTTAGGAGGCGGGAGACTTGGTGAGCAGTTCTTC
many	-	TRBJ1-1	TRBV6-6	CASSYSGTMRTEAFF	TGTGCCAGCAGTTACTCGGGGACGATGAGGACTGAAGCTTTCTTT
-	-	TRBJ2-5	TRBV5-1	CASSPGRSIEETQYF	TGCGCCAGCAGCCCTGGACGGAGTATAGAAGAGACCCAGTACTTC
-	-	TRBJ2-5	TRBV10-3	CAINGGGLQETQYF	TGTGCCATCAATGGGGGGGGGCTCCAAGAGACTCAGTACTTC
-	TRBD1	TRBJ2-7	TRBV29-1	CSVQVTGGEGEQYF	TGCAGCGTACAAGTTACAGGGGGCGAGGGCGAGCAGTACTTC
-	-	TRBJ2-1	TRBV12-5	CASGLPSAGIRQIF	TGTGCTAGTGGTTTGCCCTCGGCCGGGATTAGACAGATCTTC
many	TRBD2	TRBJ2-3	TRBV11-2	CASSPSLAGGPSTDTQYF	TGTGCCAGCAGCCCCAGCCTAGCGGGAGGGCCTAGCACAGATACGCAGTATTTT
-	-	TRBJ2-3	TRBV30	CAIDPQGYTDTQYF	TGTGCCATCGATCCCCAGGGATACACAGATACGCAGTATTTT
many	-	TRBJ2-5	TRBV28	CASSPPVEGQETQYF	TGTGCCAGCAGTCCCCCCGTCGAGGGGCAAGAGACCCAGTACTTC
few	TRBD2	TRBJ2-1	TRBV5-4	CASSSELAEYNEQFF	TGTGCCAGCAGCTCCGAGCTAGCGGAGTACAATGAGCAGTTCTTC
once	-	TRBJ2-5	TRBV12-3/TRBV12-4	CATKGLEGTQYF	TGTGCCACCAAAGGGTTAGAGGGGACCCAGTACTTC
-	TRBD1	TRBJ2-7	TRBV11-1	CVSSQDRFVEQYF	TGTGTCAGTAGCCAGGACAGGTTTGTCGAGCAGTACTTC
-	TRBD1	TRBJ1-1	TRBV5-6	CASSFPRTGRNTKAFF	TGTGCCAGCAGCTTCCCACGGACAGGGCGAAACACTAAGGCTTTCTTT
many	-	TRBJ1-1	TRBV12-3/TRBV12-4	CASSLTAGTEAFF	TGTGCCAGCAGTCTTACAGCGGGCACTGAAGCTTTCTTT
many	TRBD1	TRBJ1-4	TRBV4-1	CASSSLQGGNEKLFF	TGCGCCAGCAGCTCCTTACAGGGGGGAAATGAAAAACTGTTTTTT
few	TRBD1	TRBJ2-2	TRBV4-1	CASSQGDRGRGELFF	TGCGCCAGCAGCCAAGGGGACAGGGGGCGCGGGGAGCTGTTTTTT
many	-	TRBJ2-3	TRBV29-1	CSVMGGPDTQYF	TGCAGCGTTATGGGCGGTCCAGATACGCAGTATTTT
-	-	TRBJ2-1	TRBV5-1	CASVSGTPAQAYNEQFF	TGCGCCAGCGTTTCCGGGACTCCCGCCCAGGCCTACAATGAGCAGTTCTTC
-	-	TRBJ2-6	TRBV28	CASSSPGANVLTF	TGTGCCAGCAGTTCTCCGGGGGCCAACGTCCTGACTTTC
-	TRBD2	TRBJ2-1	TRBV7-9	CASSGTSGSAYNEQFF	TGTGCCAGCAGCGGGACTAGCGGGAGCGCGTACAATGAGCAGTTCTTC
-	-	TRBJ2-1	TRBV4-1	CASRQLGANEQFF	TGCGCCAGCAGACAACTGGGGGCTAATGAGCAATTCTTC
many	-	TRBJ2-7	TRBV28	CASSLRGMYEQYF	TGTGCCAGCAGTTTGAGAGGGATGTACGAGCAGTACTTC
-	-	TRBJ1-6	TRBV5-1	CASSLVAGAGSPLHF	TGCGCCAGCAGCTTGGTGGCAGGGGCCGGGTCACCCCTCCACTTT
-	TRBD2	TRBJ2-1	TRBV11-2	CASSLGGTSGTSEQFF	TGTGCCAGCAGCTTAGGGGGGACTAGCGGGACCAGCGAGCAGTTCTTC
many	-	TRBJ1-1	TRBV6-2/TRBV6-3	CASSYSRRRQDGEAFF	TGTGCCAGCAGTTACTCGAGGAGGCGTCAGGACGGCGAAGCTTTCTTT
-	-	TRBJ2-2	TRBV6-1	CTSSELFLRGELFF	TGTACAAGCAGTGAACTGTTCTTGAGGGGGGAGCTGTTTTTT
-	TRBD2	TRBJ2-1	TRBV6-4	CASSERETSYNEQFF	TGTGCCAGCAGTGAGCGGGAGACATCCTACAATGAGCAGTTCTTC
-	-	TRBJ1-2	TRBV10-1	CASNETRQRGYTF	TGCGCCAGCAATGAGACAAGACAGCGTGGCTACACCTTC
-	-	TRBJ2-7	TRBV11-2	CASSPRGLGEQYF	TGTGCCAGCTCGCCCCGGGGCCTCGGCGAGCAGTACTTC
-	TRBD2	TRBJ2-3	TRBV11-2	CTSSLRTSGSTGTQYF	TGTACCAGCAGCCTACGGACTAGCGGGAGCACAGGTACGCAGTATTTT
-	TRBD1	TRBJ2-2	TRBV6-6	CASEPGQGATGELFF	TGTGCCAGCGAGCCAGGACAGGGGGCAACCGGGGAGCTGTTTTTT
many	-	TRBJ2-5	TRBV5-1	CASSLRMGPEETQYF	TGCGCCAGCAGCTTGAGAATGGGACCCGAAGAGACCCAGTACTTC
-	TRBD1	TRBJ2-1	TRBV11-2	CVSSSGDRIYNEQFF	TGTGTCAGCAGCTCAGGGGACAGGATCTACAATGAGCAGTTCTTC
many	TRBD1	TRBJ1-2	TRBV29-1	CSVPGQGAGYTF	TGCAGCGTGCCGGGACAGGGGGCTGGCTACACCTTC
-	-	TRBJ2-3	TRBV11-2	CASSFGYSQETQYF	TGTGCCAGCAGCTTCGGATACAGCCAAGAGACCCAGTATTTT
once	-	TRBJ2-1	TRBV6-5	CGSSPGVSSYNEQFF	TGTGGCAGCAGTCCTGGCGTCTCCTCCTACAATGAGCAGTTCTTC
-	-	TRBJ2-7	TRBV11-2	CATSPDFRLGVQYF	TGTGCCACCAGCCCAGATTTCCGTCTGGGCGTGCAGTACTTC
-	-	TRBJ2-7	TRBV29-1	CSVEDDDCEQYF	TGCAGCGTGGAGGACGACGACTGCGAGCAGTACTTC
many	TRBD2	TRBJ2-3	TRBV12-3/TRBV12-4	CASNLRAGGLTDTQYF	TGTGCCAGCAACCTCCGAGCGGGAGGGCTGACAGATACGCAGTATTTT